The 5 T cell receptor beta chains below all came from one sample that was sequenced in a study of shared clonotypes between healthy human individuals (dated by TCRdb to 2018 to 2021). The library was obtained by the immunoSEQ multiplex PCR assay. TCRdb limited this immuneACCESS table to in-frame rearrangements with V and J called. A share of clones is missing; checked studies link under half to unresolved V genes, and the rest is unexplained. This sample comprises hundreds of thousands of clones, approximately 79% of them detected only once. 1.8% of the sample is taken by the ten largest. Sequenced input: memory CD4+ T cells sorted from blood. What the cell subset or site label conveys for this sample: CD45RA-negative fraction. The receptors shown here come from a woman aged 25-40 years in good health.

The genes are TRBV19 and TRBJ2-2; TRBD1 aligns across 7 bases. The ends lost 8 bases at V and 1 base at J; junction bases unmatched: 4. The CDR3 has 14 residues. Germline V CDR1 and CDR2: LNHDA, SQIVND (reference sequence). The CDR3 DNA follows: TGTGCCAGTGGAAACAGGGGGAACACCGGGGAGCTGTTTTTT. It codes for CASGNRGNTGELFF.

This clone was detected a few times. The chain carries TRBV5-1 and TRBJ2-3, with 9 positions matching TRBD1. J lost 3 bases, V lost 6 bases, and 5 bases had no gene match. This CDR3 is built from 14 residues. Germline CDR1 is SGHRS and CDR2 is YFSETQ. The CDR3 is CASIDRGLTDTQYF. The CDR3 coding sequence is TGCGCCAGCATCGACAGGGGGTTAACAGATACGCAGTATTTT.

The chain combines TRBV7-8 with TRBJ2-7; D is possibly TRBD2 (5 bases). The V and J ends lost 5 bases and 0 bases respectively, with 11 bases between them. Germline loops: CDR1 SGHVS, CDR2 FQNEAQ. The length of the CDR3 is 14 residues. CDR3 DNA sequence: TGTGCCAGCAGCCTCTCGGACTCCTCCTACGAGCAGTACTTC. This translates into CASSLSDSSYEQYF.

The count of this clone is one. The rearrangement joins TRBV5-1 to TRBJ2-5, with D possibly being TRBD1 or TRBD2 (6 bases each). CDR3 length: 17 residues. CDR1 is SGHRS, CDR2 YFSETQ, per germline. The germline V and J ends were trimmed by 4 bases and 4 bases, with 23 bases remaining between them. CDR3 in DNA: TGCGCCAGCAGCCGAGGGGGAGCGGGTGCGGTTAGAGAGACCCAGTACTTC. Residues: CASSRGGAGAVRETQYF.

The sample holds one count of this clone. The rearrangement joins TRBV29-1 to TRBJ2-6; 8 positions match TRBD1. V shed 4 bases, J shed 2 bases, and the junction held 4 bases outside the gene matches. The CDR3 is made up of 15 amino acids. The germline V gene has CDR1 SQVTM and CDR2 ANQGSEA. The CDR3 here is CSVAKQGAGANVLTF. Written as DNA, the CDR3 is TGCAGCGTTGCCAAACAGGGGGCTGGGGCCAACGTCCTGACTTTC.